A selection of T cell receptor beta chains follows, all from one sample in a study of shared clonotypes between healthy human individuals. The repertoire was sequenced with immunoSEQ multiplex PCR; TCRdb's copy has only in-frame clones and lacks some. The sample consists of about 960,000 clones, around three quarters of them appearing once. Input material: memory CD4+ T cells sorted from blood. These receptors came from a man between 18 and 29 years old in good health. The CDR3 runs from the conserved cysteine through the conserved F or W. The order of the fields is J gene, V gene, clone size, D gene, CDR3 DNA, CDR3 protein. A D gene is named only where the DNA matches it firmly. Not every row has a clone size; where given, it reads once, few, many or a size class.

>TRBJ2-7|TRBV7-9|-|TRBD2
TGTGCCAGCAGCCCCCTCGGGGCAGGGAGGGTTTACGAGCAGTACTTC
CASSPLGAGRVYEQYF
>TRBJ2-7|TRBV30|-|TRBD1
TGTGCCTGGGGGGGACAGGTAAAGAACGAGCAGTACTTC
CAWGGQVKNEQYF
>TRBJ1-6|TRBV2|-|TRBD1
TGTGCCAGCAGAGGACAGGTAGATAATTCACCCCTCCACTTT
CASRGQVDNSPLHF
>TRBJ1-4|TRBV2|-|TRBD1
TGTGCCAGCAAGCCCGGGACAGGGCCTTATAATGAAAAACTGTTTTTT
CASKPGTGPYNEKLFF
>TRBJ2-1|TRBV19|-|TRBD2
TGTGCCAGCACCCTCGGGGCTAGCGGCTACAATGAGCAGTTCTTC
CASTLGASGYNEQFF
>TRBJ2-7|TRBV7-2|-|-
TGTGCCAGCAGCTTAACAAGGGTCGGCGAGCAGTACTTC
CASSLTRVGEQYF
>TRBJ2-3|TRBV18|-|TRBD2
TGTGCCAGCTCACCACGACTAGCGGGAGATACGCAGTATTTT
CASSPRLAGDTQYF
>TRBJ1-1|TRBV5-1|-|-
TGCGCCAGCAGCTCCGGGACACCCAACACTGAAGCTTTCTTT
CASSSGTPNTEAFF
>TRBJ1-3|TRBV11-1|-|-
TGTGCCAGCAGCTTCTCAGGTGGAAACACCATATATTTT
CASSFSGGNTIYF
>TRBJ1-6|TRBV30|-|-
TGTGCCTGGAGCCCAGGGGCGCGGAATTCACCCCTCCACTTT
CAWSPGARNSPLHF
>TRBJ1-1|TRBV5-1|few|-
TGCGCCAGCAGCTTTACAGGGAACACTGAAGCTTTCTTT
CASSFTGNTEAFF
>TRBJ1-6|TRBV11-2|many|TRBD1
TGTGCCAGCAGTCCCGCCGGGACAGGGGTTTCACCCCTCCACTTT
CASSPAGTGVSPLHF
>TRBJ2-7|TRBV14|-|-
TGTGCCAGCAGCCATCCGGGACAACCCTACGAGCAGTACTTC
CASSHPGQPYEQYF
>TRBJ2-1|TRBV5-6|few|TRBD2
TGTGCCAGCAGCTTTGACAGCGGGGTCTACAATGAGCAGTTCTTC
CASSFDSGVYNEQFF
>TRBJ2-3|TRBV5-1|-|TRBD2
TGCGCCAGCAGCGAAAGGGCTAGCGGCCGCACAGATACGCAGTATTTT
CASSERASGRTDTQYF
>TRBJ2-2|TRBV28|-|-
TGTGCCAGCAGTCTGGGCCCTTTCACCGGGGAGCTGTTTTTT
CASSLGPFTGELFF
>TRBJ2-1|TRBV27|-|-
TGTGCCAGCAGTTTATCGCCAGGGGCTTACAATGAGCAGTTCTTC
CASSLSPGAYNEQFF
>TRBJ1-5|TRBV29-1|-|TRBD1
TGCAGCGTTGGAGGTGGGACAGGGGGCCAGCCCCAGCATTTT
CSVGGGTGGQPQHF
>TRBJ2-7|TRBV5-6|-|-
TGTGCCAGCAGCCAGTATAACGAGCAGTACTTC
CASSQYNEQYF
>TRBJ2-5|TRBV2|-|-
TGTGCCAGCTATCGACAGTTCCTCCAAGAGACCCAGTACTTC
CASYRQFLQETQYF
>TRBJ2-3|TRBV2|few|TRBD1
TGTGCCAGCAGTGAAGCCCCGACAGGGGAGCAGTATTTT
CASSEAPTGEQYF
>TRBJ1-2|TRBV20-1|-|-
TGCAGTGCTTGGGACCGATTAAGCTACACCTTC
CSAWDRLSYTF
>TRBJ2-7|TRBV7-2|-|-
TGTGCCAGCAGCTCCTCCCCAGGGAACTACGAGCAGTACTTC
CASSSSPGNYEQYF
>TRBJ1-2|TRBV7-2|-|-
TGTGCCAGCAGCTTGGGTCGAGCTTTTGGCTACACCTTC
CASSLGRAFGYTF
>TRBJ2-5|TRBV9|-|TRBD2
TGTGCCAGCAGTCTAGCTAGCGGGAGGGAAGAGACCCAGTACTTC
CASSLASGREETQYF
>TRBJ2-2|TRBV10-3|-|TRBD1
TGTGCCACCCGGGACAGGGAGACCGGGGAGCTGTTTTTT
CATRDRETGELFF
>TRBJ1-5|TRBV19|-|-
TGTGCCAGTAGTTTTTCTGGGTTTGGTAGCAATCAGCCCCAGCATTTT
CASSFSGFGSNQPQHF
>TRBJ2-7|TRBV30|few|TRBD2
TGTGCCTGGAGGGGGAGGGGTAGGGGCTACGAGCAGTACTTC
CAWRGRGRGYEQYF
>TRBJ1-4|TRBV7-6|-|-
TGTGCCAGCAGCTTAAATCCATTCATCGGCCAACTGTTTTTT
CASSLNPFIGQLFF
>TRBJ2-2|TRBV4-1|-|-
TGCGCCAGCAGCCAAGAAGGTGGGCAGGGGAGTTGGCTGTTTTTT
CASSQEGGQGSWLFF
>TRBJ1-2|TRBV2|-|-
TGTGCCAGCAGTGAAGCGGCAGGAGCCTATGGCTACACCTTC
CASSEAAGAYGYTF
>TRBJ1-6|TRBV5-6|-|-
TGTGCCAGCAGCTTGCGGGGCTCCTATAATTCACCCCTCCACTTT
CASSLRGSYNSPLHF
>TRBJ1-2|TRBV7-2|-|-
TGTGCCAGCAGCTTAGACGGCAGGGCGAACTATGGCTACACCTTC
CASSLDGRANYGYTF
>TRBJ1-2|TRBV18|-|TRBD1
TGTGCCAGCTCACCGACAGGGGAACACTATGGCTACACCTTC
CASSPTGEHYGYTF
>TRBJ2-1|TRBV5-6|-|TRBD2
TGTGCCAGCAGCTTGGTGGTAGCGGGGTACAATGAGCAGTTCTTC
CASSLVVAGYNEQFF
>TRBJ2-2|TRBV2|few|-
TGTGCCAGCAGTGAGTTTACCGGGGAGCTGTTTTTT
CASSEFTGELFF
>TRBJ2-1|TRBV18|-|-
TGTGCCAGCTCACCAACGGCAGTAAGTGGGAATGAGCAGTTCTTC
CASSPTAVSGNEQFF
>TRBJ1-4|TRBV4-3|once|-
TGCGCCAGCAGCCAAGATTGGTCCGACGAAAAACTGTTTTTT
CASSQDWSDEKLFF
>TRBJ2-3|TRBV5-1|-|-
TGCGCCAGCAGCTACGGGACGGATATCACAGATACGCAGTATTTT
CASSYGTDITDTQYF
>TRBJ2-7|TRBV7-8|-|TRBD1
TGTGCCAGCAGCTTAGGTCACAGGGGATCCTACGAGCAGTACTTC
CASSLGHRGSYEQYF
>TRBJ1-2|TRBV29-1|-|-
TGCAGCGTTGAAAAACCTCCCACAGGGTGCTATGGCTACACCTTC
CSVEKPPTGCYGYTF
>TRBJ1-2|TRBV7-3|few|-
TGTGCCAGCAGCTTTAATCAGGGAGGTGGCTACACCTTC
CASSFNQGGGYTF
>TRBJ2-2|TRBV7-8|few|-
TGTGCCAGCAGCTTAGGGGGGACCGGGGAGCTGTTTTTT
CASSLGGTGELFF
>TRBJ1-2|TRBV2|-|TRBD1
TGTGCCAGCAGTTTTGAGGGGGCGCGGGGCTACACCTTC
CASSFEGARGYTF
>TRBJ1-5|TRBV30|-|-
TGTGCCTGGAGTGTACTCGGCGGTCAGCCCCAGCATTTT
CAWSVLGGQPQHF
>TRBJ1-4|TRBV29-1|few|-
TGCAGCGGTGTTGGGGGGCCGGGTGAAAAACTGTTTTTT
CSGVGGPGEKLFF
>TRBJ2-7|TRBV11-2|-|-
TGTGCCAGCAGCCCTCAAACCTACGAGCAGTACTTC
CASSPQTYEQYF
>TRBJ2-7|TRBV4-1|-|TRBD1
TGCGCCAGCAGCCAAGGGCGGGGGACAGGGTCCTACGAGCAGTACTTC
CASSQGRGTGSYEQYF